The present TCR beta chain was sequenced within a study of blood T cell repertoires in COVID-19. Generated by immunoSEQ multiplex PCR, the TCRdb table keeps only in-frame clones and is missing some. The repertoire holds roughly 270,000 clones, 80% to 85% seen once, with over 4% in the top ten. This clonotype was obtained from a man aged 35 to 55 who had been exposed to COVID-19. The sample comprised PBMCs or T cells enriched from blood (not recorded which).

Here the CDR3 reads CASSGTPYNEQFF. The CDR3 nucleotides read TGTGCCAGCAGCGGGACACCCTACAATGAGCAGTTCTTC. The chain couples TRBV28 to TRBJ2-1; a possible D gene is TRBD1 (6 bases). This CDR3 is built from 13 residues. Germline CDR1 MDHEN, CDR2 SYDVKM. With 6 bases removed from V and 2 bases from J, the gap between germline ends came to 8 bases.